Listed here are 28 T cell receptor beta chains from one sample, sequenced in a study of shared T cell receptors in the human thymus. Clones were read by immunoSEQ multiplex PCR, and TCRdb kept only the in-frame ones, dropping some. The sample has about 660,000 clones; approximately 90% are singletons. The sample was also reused in another study, on human thymus T cells.

The specimen was thymocytes. These receptors originate from a boy under two years old with a congenital heart defect.

V and J are TRBV27 and TRBJ1-4, with D perhaps TRBD1 (5 bases). The CDR3 has 15 residues. Trimming took off 0 bases at V and 6 bases at J, with 11 bases between the two ends. The V gene's germline CDR1 is MNHEY and CDR2 SMNVEV (reference sequence). Written as DNA, the CDR3 is TGTGCCAGCAGTTTATCCCCAGGGAAGGATGAAAAACTGTTTTTT. It translates to CASSLSPGKDEKLFF.

This chain joins TRBV19 and TRBJ1-2; 8 bases align to TRBD1. J lost 9 bases, V lost 5 bases, and 8 bases had no gene match. Looked up from germline, CDR1 is LNHDA and CDR2 is SQIVND (reference sequence). CDR3 length equals 13 residues. CDR3 coding DNA: TGTGCCAGTAGTGGGACAGGTCATGGGAGCTACACCTTC. Its translation is CASSGTGHGSYTF.

This clone was counted once. The rearrangement joins TRBV15 to TRBJ1-5, with D perhaps TRBD1 (6 bases). The germline V gene has CDR1 LNHNV and CDR2 YYDKDF (reference sequence). The CDR3 has 13 amino acids. V gave up 3 bases and J gave up 4 bases, with 7 bases separating them. CDR3 DNA sequence: TGTGCCACCAGCAGGCAGGGGAATCAGCCCCAGCATTTT. Protein: CATSRQGNQPQHF.

CDR3 sequence (DNA): TGCGCCAGCAGCTTGCTGACAGGGGGTTTTTACGAGCAGTACTTC. This translates into CASSLLTGGFYEQYF. The rearrangement uses TRBV5-1 and TRBJ2-7; 9 bases match TRBD1. The CDR3 is 15 residues long. Germline CDR1 and CDR2: SGHRS and YFSETQ. V was pared by 1 base and J by 4 bases, with 6 bases of the junction left unmatched.

The chain recombines TRBV5-4 with TRBJ2-2, with 14 bases aligning to TRBD2. Germline V gene data show CDR1 as SGHNT and CDR2 as YYREEE (reference sequence). V shed 5 bases and J 8 bases; nucleotides not matched to a gene: 11. This CDR3 has 17 residues. CDR3 in amino acids: CASRLSFGTSGSGELFF. DNA for the CDR3: TGTGCCAGCAGATTATCGTTTGGGACTAGCGGGAGTGGGGAGCTGTTTTTT.

The CDR3 protein is CATSRGTGSNQPQHF. The DNA of the CDR3 is TGTGCCACCAGTCGCGGGACAGGGAGCAATCAGCCCCAGCATTTT. J is TRBJ1-5 and V is TRBV15; the match to TRBD1 covers 9 bases. The germline CDR1 and CDR2 sequences are LNHNV and YYDKDF (reference sequence). This CDR3 has 15 residues. The V segment lost 6 bases and the J segment 1 base; nucleotides outside the gene matches: 4.

The chain employs TRBV28 and TRBJ2-1; 11 nucleotides agree with TRBD2. The CDR3 has 16 residues. Germline V CDR1 and CDR2: MDHEN, SYDVKM. J was trimmed by 4 bases and V by 8 bases; bases with no gene match: 10. The CDR3 spells CASGISGRAQYNEQFF. The CDR3, as DNA: TGTGCCAGCGGTATTAGCGGGAGGGCCCAATACAATGAGCAGTTCTTC.

This chain connects TRBV4-3 to TRBJ1-2; 9 bases fit TRBD1. Germline CDR1 LGHNA, CDR2 YSLEER. The junction had 10 bases not matched to a gene; V was cut back by 3 bases and J by 8 bases. The CDR3 sequence is 15 residues long. CDR3 amino acids: CASSHRTGEPQGYTF. In DNA form, the CDR3 reads TGCGCCAGCAGCCACCGGACAGGGGAACCGCAGGGCTACACCTTC.

The rearrangement links TRBV7-9 to TRBJ2-2; 9 positions agree with TRBD1. Trimming took 2 bases from V and 4 from J; bases not matched to a gene: 8. CDR1 is SEHNR, CDR2 FQNEAQ, per germline (reference sequence). The CDR3 runs 17 residues. This chain's CDR3 is CASSLIPTGGGTGELFF. The CDR3 DNA reads TGTGCCAGCAGCTTAATCCCCACAGGGGGCGGCACCGGGGAGCTGTTTTTT.

The chain joins TRBV5-6 to TRBJ2-1; 10 nucleotides line up with TRBD2. Germline V lookup: CDR1 SGHDT, CDR2 YYEEEE. CDR3 length: 14 amino acids. The V gene end was trimmed by 4 bases and the J gene end by 8 bases; junction bases not matched to a gene: 6. CDR3 residues: CASSGAGGRHEQFF. In DNA, the CDR3 is TGTGCCAGCAGCGGAGCGGGAGGGCGCCATGAGCAGTTCTTC.

The chain has TRBV27 and TRBJ1-5; 9 bases map to TRBD1. This CDR3 is built from 18 residues. Germline V CDR1 and CDR2: MNHEY, SMNVEV (reference sequence). The J segment lost 0 bases and the V segment lost 5 bases, leaving 11 bases of the junction unmatched. The CDR3 coding sequence is TGTGCCAGCAGTCCTTTTAGACAGGGGGTTTATAGCAATCAGCCCCAGCATTTT. Translating gives CASSPFRQGVYSNQPQHF.

With regard to this clone: The same CDR3 also results from other DNA sequences found in this sample. The CDR3 sequence is CASSPGLAAYNEQFF. DNA of the CDR3: TGTGCCAGCAGCCCAGGACTAGCGGCATACAATGAGCAGTTCTTC. The chain carries TRBV7-3 and TRBJ2-1; TRBD2 matches 10 bases. This CDR3 is built from 15 residues. The germline gives CDR1 SGHTA, CDR2 FQGTGA. The junction had 5 bases not matched to a gene; V was cut back by 5 bases and J by 4 bases. Full variable domain (missing parts from reference TRBV7-3 and TRBJ2-1): GAGVSQTPSNKVTEKGKYVELRCDPISGHTALYWYRQSLGQGPEFLIYFQGTGAADDSGLPNDRFFAVRPEGSVSTLKIQRTERGDSAVYLCASSPGLAAYNEQFFGPGTRLTVL.

This chain links TRBV4-3 with TRBJ1-2, with a tentative D call TRBD1 (5 bases). The CDR3 loop spans 15 amino acids. V was shortened by 0 bases and J by 2 bases, with 10 bases between the two germline ends. Germline V gene sequence: CDR1 LGHNA, CDR2 YSLEER. The chain's CDR3 is CASSQDLPGNYGYTF. The CDR3 coding sequence is TGCGCCAGCAGCCAAGATCTCCCAGGGAACTATGGCTACACCTTC.

This clone has just a few counts. The chain links TRBV5-1 to TRBJ2-3; 8 nucleotides align to TRBD2. Germline V gene data show CDR1 as SGHRS and CDR2 as YFSETQ. With V trimmed by 3 bases and J by 1 base, 1 base remained unmatched. This CDR3 contains 14 residues. CDR3 residues: CASSYGGGTDTQYF. The CDR3 DNA reads as TGCGCCAGCAGCTACGGGGGGGGCACAGATACGCAGTATTTT.

CDR3 coding DNA: TGTGCCAGCAGCCCCCCGGGGGGTAGCCAGCCCCAGCATTTT. This translates into CASSPPGGSQPQHF. The chain combines TRBV7-8 with TRBJ1-5, with D perhaps TRBD1 (5 bases). The CDR3 consists of 14 residues. The V and J ends lost 5 bases and 7 bases respectively, with 15 bases between them. Germline CDR1 is SGHVS and CDR2 is FQNEAQ.

The chain links TRBV5-4 to TRBJ2-7, with a tentative D call TRBD2 (7 bases). The germline CDR1 and CDR2 sequences are SGHNT and YYREEE (reference sequence). The CDR3 length is 15 residues. Trimming stripped 3 bases from V and 3 bases from J, with 16 bases between. CDR3 sequence reads: CASSWGLGGGYEQYF. CDR3 in DNA: TGTGCCAGCAGCTGGGGGCTGGGAGGGGGCTACGAGCAGTACTTC. Full variable domain (missing parts from reference TRBV5-4 and TRBJ2-7): ETGVTQSPTHLIKTRGQQVTLRCSSQSGHNTVSWYQQALGQGPQFIFQYYREEENGRGNFPPRFSGLQFPNYSSELNVNALELDDSALYLCASSWGLGGGYEQYFGPGTRLTVT.

The J gene is TRBJ2-2, the V gene TRBV4-1, with D maybe TRBD1 (6 bases). This CDR3 has 15 residues. Deletions cut 4 bases from V and 5 bases from J, with 14 bases between. Germline V lookup: CDR1 MGHRA, CDR2 YSYEKL. The CDR3 spells CASSPNRVLTGELFF. In DNA form, the CDR3 reads TGCGCCAGCAGCCCTAACAGGGTCTTAACCGGGGAGCTGTTTTTT.

CDR3 sequence: CASGLPDQGEGYEQYF. The DNA for the CDR3 is TGTGCTAGTGGTTTGCCAGACCAAGGGGAGGGCTACGAGCAGTACTTC. The chain employs TRBV12-5 and TRBJ2-7; 7 nucleotides line up with TRBD2. The CDR3 runs 16 residues. Trimming removed 2 bases from V and 3 bases from J; junction bases left unmatched: 10. CDR1 is LGHNT and CDR2 is FRNRAP in the germline V gene. Complete variable domain (other parts from reference TRBV12-5 and TRBJ2-7): DARVTQTPRHKVTEMGQEVTMRCQPILGHNTVFWYRQTMMQGLELLAYFRNRAPLDDSGMPKDRFSAEMPDATLATLKIQPSEPRDSAVYFCASGLPDQGEGYEQYFGPGTRLTVT.

V and J are TRBV27 and TRBJ2-7; 13 positions match TRBD2. In germline, CDR1 is MNHEY, CDR2 SMNVEV (reference sequence). This CDR3 contains 16 residues. After removal of 5 bases from V and 5 bases from J, the junction contained 9 bases not matched to a gene. The CDR3 DNA is TGTGCCAGCAGTCTCCCAACTAGCGGGAGGGGGCACGAGCAGTACTTC. It encodes CASSLPTSGRGHEQYF.

The chain combines TRBV4-3 with TRBJ2-7, with D tentatively TRBD2 (7 bases). This CDR3 contains 13 residues. CDR1 is LGHNA, CDR2 YSLEER, per germline. V was shortened by 1 base and J by 5 bases, with 9 bases between the two germline ends. This CDR3 reads CASSQGGGHEQYF. CDR3 DNA: TGCGCCAGCAGCCAAGGGGGGGGGCACGAGCAGTACTTC.

V and J are TRBV29-1 and TRBJ2-3; 12 bases line up with TRBD2. V shed 5 bases and J 5 bases; nucleotides not matched to a gene: 20. Germline values: CDR1 SQVTM, CDR2 ANQGSEA. The CDR3 runs 19 residues. The CDR3 protein is CSVPHNPGASGRGIDTQYF. The CDR3 coding sequence is TGCAGCGTTCCCCACAACCCCGGGGCTAGCGGGAGGGGGATAGATACGCAGTATTTT.

The chain carries TRBV30 and TRBJ2-7; D gene uncertain. V shed 5 bases and J shed 0 bases, with 8 bases lying between them. The CDR3 is 12 residues long. The V gene's germline CDR1 is GTSNPN and CDR2 SVGIG (reference sequence). The CDR3 DNA reads TGTGCCTGGGGAGCGAGCTCCTACGAGCAGTACTTC. It yields the protein CAWGASSYEQYF.

This chain links TRBV6-6 with TRBJ2-3; possibly TRBD2 for D (6 bases). Per germline, CDR1 MNHNY and CDR2 SVGAGI (reference sequence). V was clipped by 2 bases and J by 3 bases, with 6 bases between them. This CDR3 contains 13 residues. The CDR3 loop reads CASSYRGTDTQYF. The DNA for the CDR3 is TGTGCCAGCAGTTACCGGGGGACAGATACGCAGTATTTT.

This chain links TRBV2 with TRBJ1-2, with no clear D. The CDR3 extends over 11 amino acids. V lost 4 bases and J lost 4, with 4 bases in between. CDR1 and CDR2 (germline): SNHLY, FYNNEI. As DNA, the CDR3 is TGTGCCAGCAGTGCGGGCTATGGCTACACCTTC. This gives the protein CASSAGYGYTF.

The genes are TRBV5-4 and TRBJ1-4; 8 bases fit TRBD1. The CDR3 consists of 16 residues. Trimming removed 4 bases from V and 7 bases from J; junction bases left unmatched: 12. Germline loops: CDR1 SGHNT, CDR2 YYREEE (reference sequence). The CDR3 sequence: CASSTYLDREGEKLFF. As DNA, the CDR3 is TGTGCCAGCAGCACCTACCTGGACAGGGAGGGTGAAAAACTGTTTTTT.

The chain has TRBV27 and TRBJ2-7; D call uncertain. Germline values: CDR1 MNHEY, CDR2 SMNVEV (reference sequence). V lost 8 bases, J lost 7 bases, and 15 bases lay in between. This CDR3 region has 12 residues. The DNA for the CDR3 is TGTGCCAGCCTCGGGTTTGTCGGGGAGCAGTACTTC. Translated, it gives CASLGFVGEQYF.

This chain joins TRBV11-3 and TRBJ2-5; D is unresolved. This CDR3 has 15 residues. The V and J ends lost 0 bases and 1 base respectively, with 9 bases between them. From germline, CDR1 is SGHNT and CDR2 YENEEA. The CDR3 nucleotides are TGTGCCAGCAGCTTAGAGTTGAGATGCCAAGAGACCCAGTACTTC. It is translated as CASSLELRCQETQYF.

This clone appeared a single time. The chain is built from TRBV6-1 and TRBJ2-7, with 7 bases fitting TRBD1. Germline trimming cut 6 bases from V and 6 bases from J; bases unmatched to any gene: 8. This CDR3 region has 13 residues. The V gene's germline CDR1 is MNHNS and CDR2 SASEGT. The CDR3 is CASRGPGTAEQYF. The CDR3, as DNA: TGTGCCAGCAGAGGCCCCGGGACAGCCGAGCAGTACTTC.